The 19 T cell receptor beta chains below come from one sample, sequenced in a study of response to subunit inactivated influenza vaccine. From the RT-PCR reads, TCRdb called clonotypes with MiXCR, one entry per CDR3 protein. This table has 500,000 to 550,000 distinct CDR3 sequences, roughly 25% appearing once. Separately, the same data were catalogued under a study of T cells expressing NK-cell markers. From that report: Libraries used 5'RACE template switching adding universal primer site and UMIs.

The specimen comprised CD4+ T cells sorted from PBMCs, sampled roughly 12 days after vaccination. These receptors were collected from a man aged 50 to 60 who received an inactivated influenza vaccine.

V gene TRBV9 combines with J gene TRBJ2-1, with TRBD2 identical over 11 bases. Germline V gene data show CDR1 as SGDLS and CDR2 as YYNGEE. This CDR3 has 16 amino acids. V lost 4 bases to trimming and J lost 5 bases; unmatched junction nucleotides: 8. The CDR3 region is CASSPRGSGGDNEQFF. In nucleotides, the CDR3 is TGTGCCAGCAGCCCCCGGGGTAGCGGGGGGGACAATGAGCAGTTCTTC.

The CDR3: CASSGSGGINNEQFF. The CDR3, as DNA: TGTGCCAGCAGCGGGAGCGGGGGGATCAACAATGAGCAGTTCTTC. The gene calls are TRBV5-6 and TRBJ2-1; TRBD2 agrees at 9 bases. CDR1 and CDR2 from the germline V gene are SGHDT and YYEEEE. With 4 bases clipped from V and 5 bases from J, the junction kept 7 bases outside the gene matches. This CDR3 spans 15 amino acids. Supplemented by reference TRBV5-6 and TRBJ2-1, the full variable domain reads DAGVTQSPTHLIKTRGQQVTLRCSPKSGHDTVSWYQQALGQGPQFIFQYYEEEERQRGNFPDRFSGHQFPNYSSELNVNALLLGDSALYLCASSGSGGINNEQFFGPGTRLTVL.

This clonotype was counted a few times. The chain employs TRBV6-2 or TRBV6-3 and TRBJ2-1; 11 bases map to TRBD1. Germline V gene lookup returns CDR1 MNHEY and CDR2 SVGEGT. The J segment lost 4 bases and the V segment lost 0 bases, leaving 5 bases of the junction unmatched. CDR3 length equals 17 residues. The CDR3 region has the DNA TGTGCCAGCAGTTACTCGACTGGGACAGGGGGGTACAATGAGCAGTTCTTC. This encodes CASSYSTGTGGYNEQFF.

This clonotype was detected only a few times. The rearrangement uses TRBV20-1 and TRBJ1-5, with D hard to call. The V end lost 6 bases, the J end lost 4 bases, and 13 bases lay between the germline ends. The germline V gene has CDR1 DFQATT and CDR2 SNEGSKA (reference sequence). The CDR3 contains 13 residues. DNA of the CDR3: TGCAGTGCCCGACTCCCCCTAAATCAGCCCCAGCATTTT. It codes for CSARLPLNQPQHF.

CDR3 residues: CASSLAVGKNNEQFF. The CDR3 coding sequence is TGTGCCAGCAGTTTAGCAGTAGGGAAGAACAATGAGCAGTTCTTC. The V call is TRBV12-3 or TRBV12-4, the J call TRBJ2-1; no clear D. This CDR3 spans 15 amino acids. Trimming pared 0 bases from V and 5 bases from J, leaving 11 bases between.

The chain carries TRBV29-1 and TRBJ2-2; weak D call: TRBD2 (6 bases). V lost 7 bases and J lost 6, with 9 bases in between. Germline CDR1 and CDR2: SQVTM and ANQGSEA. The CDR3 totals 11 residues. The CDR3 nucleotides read TGCAGCGCCGGGACTCCCGGGGAGCTGTTTTTT. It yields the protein CSAGTPGELFF.

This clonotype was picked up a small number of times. CDR3 nucleotide sequence: TGTGCCAGCAGCCAAGCTGGTGGAATGGGGTTCTTC. It encodes CASSQAGGMGFF. The gene calls are TRBV3-1 and TRBJ2-1, with D uncertain. The CDR3 is 12 amino acids. V lost 1 base to trimming and J lost 15 bases, with 13 bases between them. CDR1 LGHDT and CDR2 YNNKEL come from the germline V gene (reference sequence).

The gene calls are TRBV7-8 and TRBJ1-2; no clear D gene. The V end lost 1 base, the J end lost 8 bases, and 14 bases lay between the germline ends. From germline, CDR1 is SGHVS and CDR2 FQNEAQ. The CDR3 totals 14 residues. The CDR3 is CASSLGRLRTGYTF. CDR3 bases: TGTGCCAGCAGCTTAGGCAGGCTCCGAACGGGCTACACCTTC.

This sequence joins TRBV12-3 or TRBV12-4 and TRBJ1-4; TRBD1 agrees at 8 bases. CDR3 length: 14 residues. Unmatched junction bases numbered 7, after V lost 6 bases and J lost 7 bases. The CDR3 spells CASRRQGLSEKLFF. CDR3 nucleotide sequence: TGTGCCAGCAGGCGACAGGGGCTTTCTGAAAAACTGTTTTTT.

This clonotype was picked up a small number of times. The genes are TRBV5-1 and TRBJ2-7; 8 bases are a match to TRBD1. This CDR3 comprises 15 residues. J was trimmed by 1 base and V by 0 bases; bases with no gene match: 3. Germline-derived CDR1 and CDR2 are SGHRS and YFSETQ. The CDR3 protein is CASSLADRGSYEQYF. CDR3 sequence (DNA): TGCGCCAGCAGCTTGGCCGACAGGGGTTCCTACGAGCAGTACTTC.

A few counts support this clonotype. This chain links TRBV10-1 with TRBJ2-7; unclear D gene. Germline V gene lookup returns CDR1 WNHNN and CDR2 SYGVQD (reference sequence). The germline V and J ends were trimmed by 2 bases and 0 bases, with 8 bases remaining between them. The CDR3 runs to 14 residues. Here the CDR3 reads CASSEGRNSYEQYF. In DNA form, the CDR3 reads TGCGCCAGCAGTGAGGGACGAAACTCCTACGAGCAGTACTTC.

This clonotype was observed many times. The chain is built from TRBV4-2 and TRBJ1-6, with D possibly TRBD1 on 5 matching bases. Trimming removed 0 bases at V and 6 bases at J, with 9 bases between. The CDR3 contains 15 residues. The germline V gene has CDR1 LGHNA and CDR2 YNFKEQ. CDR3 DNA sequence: TGTGCCAGCAGCCAAGATAGCAGGGTTAATTCACCCCTCCACTTT. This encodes CASSQDSRVNSPLHF.

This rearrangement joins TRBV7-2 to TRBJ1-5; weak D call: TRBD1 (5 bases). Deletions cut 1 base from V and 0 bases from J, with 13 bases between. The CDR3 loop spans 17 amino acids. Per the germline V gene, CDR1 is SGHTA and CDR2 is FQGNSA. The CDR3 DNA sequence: TGTGCCAGCAGCTTAGTACCCTCGGGGGATAGCAATCAGCCCCAGCATTTT. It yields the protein CASSLVPSGDSNQPQHF.

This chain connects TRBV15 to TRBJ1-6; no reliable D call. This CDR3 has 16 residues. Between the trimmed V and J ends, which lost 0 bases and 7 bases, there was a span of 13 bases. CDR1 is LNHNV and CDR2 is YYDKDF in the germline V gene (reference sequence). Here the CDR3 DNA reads TGTGCCACCAGCAGAGATCTTAGTCCGGGAAATTCACCCCTCCACTTT. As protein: CATSRDLSPGNSPLHF.

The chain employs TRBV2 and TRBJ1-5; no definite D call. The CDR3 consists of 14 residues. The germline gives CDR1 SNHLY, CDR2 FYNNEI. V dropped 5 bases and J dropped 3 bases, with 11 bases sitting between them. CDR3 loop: CASSKSATNQPQHF. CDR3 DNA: TGTGCCAGCAGTAAATCAGCTACCAATCAGCCCCAGCATTTT.

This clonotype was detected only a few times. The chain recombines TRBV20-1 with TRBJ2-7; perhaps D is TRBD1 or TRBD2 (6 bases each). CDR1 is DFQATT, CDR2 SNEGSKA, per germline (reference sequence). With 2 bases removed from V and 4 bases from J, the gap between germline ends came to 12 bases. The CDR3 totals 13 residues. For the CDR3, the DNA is TGCAGTGCTAGATCCGGGGGCCAGTACGAGCAGTACTTC. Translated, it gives CSARSGGQYEQYF.

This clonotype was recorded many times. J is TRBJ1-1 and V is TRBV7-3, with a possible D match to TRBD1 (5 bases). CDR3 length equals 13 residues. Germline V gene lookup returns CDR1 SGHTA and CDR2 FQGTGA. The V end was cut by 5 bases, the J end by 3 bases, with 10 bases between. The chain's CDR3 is CASSLTGDTEAFF. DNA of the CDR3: TGTGCCAGCAGCCTGACGGGGGACACTGAAGCTTTCTTT. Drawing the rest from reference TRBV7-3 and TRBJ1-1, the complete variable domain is GAGVSQTPSNKVTEKGKYVELRCDPISGHTALYWYRQSLGQGPEFLIYFQGTGAADDSGLPNDRFFAVRPEGSVSTLKIQRTERGDSAVYLCASSLTGDTEAFFGQGTRLTVV.

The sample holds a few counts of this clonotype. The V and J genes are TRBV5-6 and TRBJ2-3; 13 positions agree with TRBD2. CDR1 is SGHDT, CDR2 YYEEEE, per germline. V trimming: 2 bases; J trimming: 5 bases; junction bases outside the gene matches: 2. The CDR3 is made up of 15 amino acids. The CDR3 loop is CASSFRLAGGDTQYF. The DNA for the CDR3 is TGTGCCAGCAGCTTCCGACTAGCGGGGGGAGATACGCAGTATTTT.

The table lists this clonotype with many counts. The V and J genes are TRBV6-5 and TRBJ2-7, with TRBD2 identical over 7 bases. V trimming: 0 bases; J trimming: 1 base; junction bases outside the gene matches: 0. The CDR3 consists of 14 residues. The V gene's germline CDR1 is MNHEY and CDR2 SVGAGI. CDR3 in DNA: TGTGCCAGCAGTTACTCGGGGGGGTCCTACGAGCAGTACTTC. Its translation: CASSYSGGSYEQYF.